The source of this T cell receptor (beta chain) is a study of T-cell reconstitution after alpha-beta-depleted transplantation in children. Points from the study as a whole: Some patients showed high day-60 TCRbeta diversity, which derived from surviving recipient T cells and thymic progenitors. From newly produced T cells came most of the T-cell counts and diversity one year after transplant.

V was trimmed by 4 bases and J by 0 bases, leaving 11 bases between them. This CDR3 contains 15 residues. Germline-derived CDR1 and CDR2 are SGHNT and YYREEE (reference sequence). TCRbeta library preparation incorporated unique molecular identifiers. TCRdb reprocessed the PCR reads with MiXCR, giving one entry per CDR3 protein. The repertoire consists of hundreds of thousands of distinct CDR3 sequences, with 16% occurring once and the leading ten covering roughly two fifths. There are a few counts of this clonotype. The antigen remains undetermined. Sequencing used PBMCs, mostly from graft donor cells, obtained 360 days after TCRalphabeta/CD19-depleted stem cell transplant. This TCR was recovered from a male patient between 2 and 10 years old who had a stem cell transplant for acute lymphoblastic leukemia, so the T cells may come from the graft donor. The gene calls are TRBV5-4 and TRBJ2-4; perhaps TRBD1 as D (6 bases). The CDR3 sequence: CASSPDSLAKNIQYF. CDR3 coding DNA: TGTGCCAGCAGCCCGGACAGCCTAGCCAAAAACATTCAGTACTTC.